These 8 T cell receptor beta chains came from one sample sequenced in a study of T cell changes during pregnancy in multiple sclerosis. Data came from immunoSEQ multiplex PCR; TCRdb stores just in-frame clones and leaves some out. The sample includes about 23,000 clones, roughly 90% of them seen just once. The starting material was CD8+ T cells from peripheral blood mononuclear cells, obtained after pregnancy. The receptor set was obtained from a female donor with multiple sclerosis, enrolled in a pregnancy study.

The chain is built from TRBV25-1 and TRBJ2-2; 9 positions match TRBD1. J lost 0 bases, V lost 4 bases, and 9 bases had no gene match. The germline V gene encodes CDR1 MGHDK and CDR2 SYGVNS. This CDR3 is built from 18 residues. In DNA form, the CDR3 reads TGTGCCAGCAGTGGATTACCGGGACAGGGAGCGAACACCGGGGAGCTGTTTTTT. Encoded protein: CASSGLPGQGANTGELFF.

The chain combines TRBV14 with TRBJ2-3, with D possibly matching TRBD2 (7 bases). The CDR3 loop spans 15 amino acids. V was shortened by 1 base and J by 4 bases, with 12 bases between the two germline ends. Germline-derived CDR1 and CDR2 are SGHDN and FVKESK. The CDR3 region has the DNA TGTGCCAGCAGCCAAGTGCTAGGGGGGGCAGATACGCAGTATTTT. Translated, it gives CASSQVLGGADTQYF.

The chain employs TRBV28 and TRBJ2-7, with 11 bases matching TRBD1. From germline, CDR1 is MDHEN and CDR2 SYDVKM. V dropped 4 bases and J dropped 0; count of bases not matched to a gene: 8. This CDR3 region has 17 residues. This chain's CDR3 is CASSSPVGTGGSYEQYF. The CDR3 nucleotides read TGTGCCAGCAGTTCCCCAGTAGGGACAGGGGGCTCCTACGAGCAGTACTTC.

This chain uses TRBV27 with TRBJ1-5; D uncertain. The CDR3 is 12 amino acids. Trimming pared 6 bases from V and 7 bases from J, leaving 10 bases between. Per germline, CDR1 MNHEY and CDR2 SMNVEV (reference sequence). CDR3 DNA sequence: TGTGCCAGCAGCCCAGGTTCCCAGCCCCAGCATTTT. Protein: CASSPGSQPQHF.

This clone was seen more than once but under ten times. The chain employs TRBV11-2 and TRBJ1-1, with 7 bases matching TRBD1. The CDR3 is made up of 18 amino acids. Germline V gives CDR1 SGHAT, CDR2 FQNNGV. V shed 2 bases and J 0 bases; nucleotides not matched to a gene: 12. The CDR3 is CASSLWEDRAGLNTEAFF. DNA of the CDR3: TGTGCCAGCAGCTTATGGGAAGACAGGGCAGGTCTGAACACTGAAGCTTTCTTT.

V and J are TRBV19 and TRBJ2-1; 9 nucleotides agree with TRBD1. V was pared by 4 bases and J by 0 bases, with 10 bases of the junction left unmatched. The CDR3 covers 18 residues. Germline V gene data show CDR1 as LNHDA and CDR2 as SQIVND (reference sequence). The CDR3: CASSTLGTGSRSYNEQFF. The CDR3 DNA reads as TGTGCCAGTAGTACCCTCGGGACAGGGTCACGCTCCTACAATGAGCAGTTCTTC. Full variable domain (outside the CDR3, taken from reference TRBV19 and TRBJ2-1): DGGITQSPKYLFRKEGQNVTLSCEQNLNHDAMYWYRQDPGQGLRLIYYSQIVNDFQKGDIAEGYSVSREKKESFPLTVTSAQKNPTAFYLCASSTLGTGSRSYNEQFFGPGTRLTVL.

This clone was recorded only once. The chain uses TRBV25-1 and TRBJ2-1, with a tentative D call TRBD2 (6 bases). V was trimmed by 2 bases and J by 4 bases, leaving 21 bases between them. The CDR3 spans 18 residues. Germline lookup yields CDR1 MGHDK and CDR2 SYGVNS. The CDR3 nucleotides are TGTGCCAGCAGTGAAGGGGTTCTAGGAGGGAAGTGGTACAATGAGCAGTTCTTC. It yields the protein CASSEGVLGGKWYNEQFF. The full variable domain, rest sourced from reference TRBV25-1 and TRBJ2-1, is EADIYQTPRYLVIGTGKKITLECSQTMGHDKMYWYQQDPGMELHLIHYSYGVNSTEKGDLSSESTVSRIRTEHFPLTLESARPSHTSQYLCASSEGVLGGKWYNEQFFGPGTRLTVL.

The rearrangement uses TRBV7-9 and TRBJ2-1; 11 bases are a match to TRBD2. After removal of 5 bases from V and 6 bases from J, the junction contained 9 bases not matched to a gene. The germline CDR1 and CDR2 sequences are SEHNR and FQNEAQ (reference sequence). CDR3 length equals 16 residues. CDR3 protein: CASSPLLAGVANEQFF. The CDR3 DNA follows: TGTGCCAGCAGCCCCTTACTAGCGGGAGTAGCCAATGAGCAGTTCTTC.